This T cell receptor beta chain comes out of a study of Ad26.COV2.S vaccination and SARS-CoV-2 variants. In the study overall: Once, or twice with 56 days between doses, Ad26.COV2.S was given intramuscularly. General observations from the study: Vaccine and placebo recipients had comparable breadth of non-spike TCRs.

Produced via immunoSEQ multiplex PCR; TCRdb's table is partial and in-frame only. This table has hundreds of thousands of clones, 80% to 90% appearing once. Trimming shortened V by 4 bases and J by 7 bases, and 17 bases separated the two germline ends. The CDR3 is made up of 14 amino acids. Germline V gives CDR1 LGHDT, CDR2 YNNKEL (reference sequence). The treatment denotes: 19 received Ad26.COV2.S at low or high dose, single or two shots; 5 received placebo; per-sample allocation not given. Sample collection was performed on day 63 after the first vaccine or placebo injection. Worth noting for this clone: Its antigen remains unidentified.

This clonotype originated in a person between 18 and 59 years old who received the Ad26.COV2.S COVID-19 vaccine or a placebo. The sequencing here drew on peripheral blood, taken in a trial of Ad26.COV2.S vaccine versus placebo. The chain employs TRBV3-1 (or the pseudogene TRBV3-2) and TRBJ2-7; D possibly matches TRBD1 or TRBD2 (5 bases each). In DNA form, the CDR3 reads TGTGCCAGCAGCCCCTCTGGGGGAAGTGGGGAGCAGTACTTC. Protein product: CASSPSGGSGEQYF.